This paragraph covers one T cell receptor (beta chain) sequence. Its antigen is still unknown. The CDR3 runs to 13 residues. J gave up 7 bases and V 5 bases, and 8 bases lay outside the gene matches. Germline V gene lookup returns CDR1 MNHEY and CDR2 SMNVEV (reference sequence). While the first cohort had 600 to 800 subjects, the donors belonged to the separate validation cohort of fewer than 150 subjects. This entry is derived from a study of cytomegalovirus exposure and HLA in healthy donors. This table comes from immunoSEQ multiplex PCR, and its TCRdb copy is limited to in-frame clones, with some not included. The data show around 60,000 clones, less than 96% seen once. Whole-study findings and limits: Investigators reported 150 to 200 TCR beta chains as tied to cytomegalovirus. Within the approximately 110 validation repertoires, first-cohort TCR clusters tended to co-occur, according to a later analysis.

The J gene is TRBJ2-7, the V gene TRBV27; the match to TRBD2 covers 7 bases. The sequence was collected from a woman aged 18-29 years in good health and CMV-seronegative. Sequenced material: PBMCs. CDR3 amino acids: CASSPRWGGEQYF. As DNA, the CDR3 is TGTGCCAGCAGTCCCCGTTGGGGGGGTGAGCAGTACTTC.